This T cell receptor (beta chain) originates from a study of early stage breast cancer tumors. The CDR3 sequence is 17 residues long. Looked up from germline, CDR1 is KGHSH and CDR2 is LQKENI. Unmatched junction bases numbered 5, after V lost 0 bases and J lost 0 bases. The method was immunoSEQ multiplex PCR; TCRdb's version includes in-frame clones alone and lacks a portion of them. The sample includes approximately 19,000 clones, more than 75% seen only once; the top ten take about a quarter. The V call is TRBV18, the J call TRBJ2-7, with 10 bases matching TRBD1. The specimen was blood. The sequence was obtained from a person aged 55 to 75 with breast cancer. DNA for the CDR3: TGTGCCAGCTCACCACCGACAGGGGGCCCCAGCTCCTACGAGCAGTACTTC. Its translation: CASSPPTGGPSSYEQYF.